This T cell receptor (beta chain) emerged from a study of blood T cell repertoires in COVID-19. Study information: Sites in the United States, Italy and Spain provided acute and convalescent COVID-19 samples. Nucleic acid was either cDNA or gDNA, and it came from T cells, B-cell-depleted T cells, or PBMCs.

Looked up from germline, CDR1 is KGHDR and CDR2 is SFDVKD. The V gene lost 3 bases and the J gene lost 2 bases, with 9 bases spanning the gap. CDR3 length: 14 residues. In the original workflow: The assay estimated nucleated cells by amplifying reference gene primers. Repertoires were generated with immunoSEQ multiplex PCR, while TCRdb's copy carries only in-frame clones and drops some. The V and J calls and clone size were taken over from that table, and D and trimming were inferred from the DNA. Of 72,000 or so clones listed, roughly 82% are singletons. This chain links TRBV24-1 with TRBJ1-2, with D possibly being TRBD1 (6 bases). This clonotype originated in a man older than 75 with active COVID-19. Specimen: peripheral blood. The CDR3 spells CATSDRTGNYGYTF. As DNA, the CDR3 is TGTGCCACCAGTGATCGTACAGGGAACTATGGCTACACCTTC.